These T cell receptor beta chains were read from a single sample in a study of neoadjuvant anti-PD-1 for oral cavity cancer. Measured with immunoSEQ multiplex PCR; TCRdb has only the in-frame clones, and not every one. Among tens of thousands of clones listed, roughly 29% were seen once. The sample was tumor tissue, taken after nivolumab (anti-PD-1) treatment. The receptor set was obtained from a person aged 35-79 years with oral cavity squamous cell carcinoma. The CDR3 runs from the conserved cysteine through the conserved F or W. The order of the fields is V gene, D gene, J gene, clone size, CDR3 DNA, CDR3 protein. The D gene is left open where the match is weak. Clone sizes are given selectively: once, few, many, or a class where the clone is expanded.

TRBV5-1	-	TRBJ2-1	many	TGCGCCAGCAGCCCCAAGGCCAGGGCCTCCTACAATGAGCAGTTCTTC	CASSPKARASYNEQFF
TRBV19	-	TRBJ2-2	-	TGTGCCAGTAGTAATAGGGGGACTGACCCCGGCGGCGGCGGGGAGCTGTTTTTT	CASSNRGTDPGGGGELFF
TRBV9	TRBD1	TRBJ2-2	few	TGTGCCAGCAGCGTAGACAGGGGTCACGGGGAGCTGTTTTTT	CASSVDRGHGELFF
TRBV5-8	-	TRBJ2-5	few	TGTGCCAGCAGCTCCCGTCACCAAGAGACCCAGTACTTC	CASSSRHQETQYF
TRBV21-1	-	TRBJ2-7	few	TGTGCCAGCACGAGAGGCGAGCAGTACTTC	CASTRGEQYF
TRBV6-5	TRBD1	TRBJ1-4	few	TGTGCCAGCAGTCGGACAGGGGATAATAATGAAAAACTGTTTTTT	CASSRTGDNNEKLFF
TRBV7-9	-	TRBJ2-7	once	TGTGCCAGCAGCCAAGGGGAGGGGGGAACCTACGAGCAGTACTTC	CASSQGEGGTYEQYF
TRBV5-1	TRBD1	TRBJ2-1	medium-sized	TGCGCCAGCAGCATAGACAGGGGTGAGCAGTTCTTC	CASSIDRGEQFF
TRBV29-1	-	TRBJ1-1	few	TGCAGCGTTGTGTGGGGGGTCAGGGGCTGGGAAAACACTGAAGCTTTCTTT	CSVVWGVRGWENTEAFF
TRBV7-6	TRBD2	TRBJ2-3	few	TGTGCCAGCAGCTTATGGGCTAGCGGGGGGGCCGGCACAGATACGCAGTATTTT	CASSLWASGGAGTDTQYF
TRBV28	-	TRBJ1-5	-	TGTGCCAGCAGTTTACCGTCCGGGTTGGATCAGCCCCAGCATTTT	CASSLPSGLDQPQHF
TRBV7-9	TRBD2	TRBJ2-2	medium-sized	TGTGCCAGCAGGGAACCGGGACTAGCGGGGGAGCTCACCGGGGAGCTGTTTTTT	CASREPGLAGELTGELFF
TRBV5-6	-	TRBJ2-7	-	TGTGCCAGCAGCCGATCGGGGGCTCAGGTGGACTCCTACGAGCAGTACTTC	CASSRSGAQVDSYEQYF
TRBV7-9	-	TRBJ1-4	-	TGTGCCAGCAGTCAAGGCGACCCGAGGGGTGAAAAACTGTTTTTT	CASSQGDPRGEKLFF
TRBV5-1	TRBD1	TRBJ2-7	-	TGCGCCAGCAGCTGGGGGACAGGGACCTACGAGCAGTACTTC	CASSWGTGTYEQYF
TRBV30	-	TRBJ2-3	few	TGTGCCTGGAGTGTACCCTCAGGGAGAGATACGCAGTATTTT	CAWSVPSGRDTQYF
TRBV30	-	TRBJ2-5	-	TGTGCCTTTGAAGAGACCCAGTACTTC	CAFEETQYF
TRBV15	-	TRBJ1-1	-	TGTGCCACCAGCAGTCACGTGGGCTTAGGCACTGAAGCTTTCTTT	CATSSHVGLGTEAFF
TRBV7-9	-	TRBJ2-5	-	TGTGCCAGCAGCGGTACAATAAAGACCCAAGGAGAGACCCAGTACTTC	CASSGTIKTQGETQYF
TRBV15	-	TRBJ1-2	-	TGTGCCACCAGCAGAGAGGGAGTCGACTATGGCTACACCTTC	CATSREGVDYGYTF
TRBV4-2	TRBD1	TRBJ1-2	-	TGTGCCAGCAGCCCACAAAAGAACTCAGGGGGCACCTATGGCTACACCTTC	CASSPQKNSGGTYGYTF
TRBV2	-	TRBJ1-1	few	TGTGCCAGCAGTCCCCAGGTTAACACTGAAGCTTTCTTT	CASSPQVNTEAFF
TRBV4-1	-	TRBJ1-5	-	TGCGCCAGCAGCCAAGCGGTCCAGACTAATCAGCCCCAGCATTTT	CASSQAVQTNQPQHF
TRBV7-9	-	TRBJ1-1	few	TGTGCCAGCAGCTTAGGGCAGACGAACACTGAAGCTTTCTTT	CASSLGQTNTEAFF
TRBV5-1	-	TRBJ2-5	few	TGCGCCAGCAGCTTAAGCGCCCAGGCAGAGACCCAGTACTTC	CASSLSAQAETQYF
TRBV18	TRBD1	TRBJ2-7	few	TGTGCCAGCTCACCGGACAGGGAAGGGGCCTACGAGCAGTACTTC	CASSPDREGAYEQYF
TRBV18	-	TRBJ2-5	few	TGTGCCAGCTCACCACGTGAGCAAGAGACCCAGTACTTC	CASSPREQETQYF
TRBV21-1	-	TRBJ2-7	once	TGTGCCAGCAGCAAAGCCCGATTGCGGGAGGGCCTCTACGAGCAGTACTTC	CASSKARLREGLYEQYF
TRBV15	-	TRBJ1-5	-	TGTGCCACCATGCAGGGTTATAGCAATCAGCCCCAGCATTTT	CATMQGYSNQPQHF
TRBV7-3	-	TRBJ1-1	-	TGTGCCAGCAGCTTATCCAGCCCCGAAACGGGGACTGAAGCTTTCTTT	CASSLSSPETGTEAFF
TRBV2	-	TRBJ2-1	-	TGTGCCAGCAGCGACCAGTATGAGCAGTTCTTC	CASSDQYEQFF
TRBV7-9	-	TRBJ2-5	few	TGTGCCAGCAGCTTAGTTTTGCGGGCGGACCAAGAGACCCAGTACTTC	CASSLVLRADQETQYF
TRBV18	-	TRBJ1-1	-	TGTGCCAGCTCACCAACTCGATCGGACACTGAAGCTTTCTTT	CASSPTRSDTEAFF
TRBV9	TRBD2	TRBJ2-1	once	TGTGCCAGCAGCTTGGGACTAGCGGCCTATGAGCAGTTCTTC	CASSLGLAAYEQFF
TRBV7-3	-	TRBJ2-1	-	TGTGCCAGCAGCCCTAACCCCGGGGATGAGCAGTTCTTC	CASSPNPGDEQFF
TRBV13	TRBD2	TRBJ2-1	-	TGTGCCAGCAGCTTGGGACTAGCGGCCTATGAGCAGTTCTTC	CASSLGLAAYEQFF
TRBV11-2	-	TRBJ2-5	-	TGTGCCAGCAGCCCTACGGACACCGGTGGGGCCCAGTACTTC	CASSPTDTGGAQYF
TRBV4-2	TRBD1	TRBJ1-2	-	TGTGCCAGCAGCCCGATGACAGGGGTCGAGGGCTACACCTTC	CASSPMTGVEGYTF
TRBV2	-	TRBJ2-5	-	TGTGCCAGCAGTAGAGAGACCCAGTACTTC	CASSRETQYF
TRBV6-6	-	TRBJ2-7	-	TGTGCCAGCAGTCCTAGGGGGACACCCTCCTACGAGCAGTACTTC	CASSPRGTPSYEQYF
TRBV6-1	TRBD1	TRBJ1-3	medium-sized	TGTGCCGGCCGTCTCGAGACAGGGCAAAACACCATATATTTT	CAGRLETGQNTIYF
TRBV25-1	-	TRBJ2-1	few	TGTGCCAGCAGTGGTGGCTACAATGAGCAGTTCTTC	CASSGGYNEQFF
TRBV19	TRBD2	TRBJ2-7	few	TGTGCCAGTAGTGACCCAACTAGCGGGAGGGCCTACGAGCAGTACTTC	CASSDPTSGRAYEQYF
TRBV5-1	TRBD2	TRBJ2-2	-	TGCGCCAGCAGCTACGGCCCAGCGGGGGGAACCTCGAACACCGGGGAGCTGTTTTTT	CASSYGPAGGTSNTGELFF
TRBV7-9	-	TRBJ1-1	-	TGTGCCAGCAGCGAAACGAACAGGGTCACTGAAGCTTTCTTT	CASSETNRVTEAFF
TRBV6-1	-	TRBJ1-5	-	TGTGCCAGCAGTAAAGGGGCCGGTAGGGGAGGTCAGCCCCAGCATTTT	CASSKGAGRGGQPQHF
TRBV28	TRBD1	TRBJ2-4	few	TGTGCCAGCAGCCCGACAGGGGTCTTAGCCAAAAACATTCAGTACTTC	CASSPTGVLAKNIQYF
TRBV19	TRBD1	TRBJ2-3	many	TGTGCCAGTAGGACGGGACAGGGGGCCACAGATACGCAGTATTTT	CASRTGQGATDTQYF
TRBV5-4	TRBD2	TRBJ2-3	-	TGTGCCAGCAGGACTAGCGGGGGGCAGCAAGATACGCAGTATTTT	CASRTSGGQQDTQYF